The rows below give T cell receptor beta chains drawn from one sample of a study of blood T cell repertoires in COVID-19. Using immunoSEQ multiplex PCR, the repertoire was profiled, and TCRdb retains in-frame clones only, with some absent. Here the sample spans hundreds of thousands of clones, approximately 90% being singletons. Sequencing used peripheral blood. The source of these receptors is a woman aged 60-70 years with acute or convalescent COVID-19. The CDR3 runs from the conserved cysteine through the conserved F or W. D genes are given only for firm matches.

CASSAVQGSYGYTF	NA	TRBV9	TRBJ1-2
CASTSAGAANYGYTF	NA	TRBV19	TRBJ1-2
CAILPTGEQETQYF	TRBD1	TRBV5-4	TRBJ2-5
CASSSRGSTDTQYF	NA	TRBV28	TRBJ2-3
CAISELAGGGDTQYF	TRBD2	TRBV10-3	TRBJ2-3
CASSVNLGYEQYF	NA	TRBV2	TRBJ2-7
CAITDDRLGNYGYTF	NA	TRBV10-3	TRBJ1-2
CASSPFDRNYGYTF	NA	TRBV7-2	TRBJ1-2
CASRLLKAKNIQYF	NA	TRBV6-6	TRBJ2-4
CSASLQGVSTEAFF	NA	TRBV20-1	TRBJ1-1
CASSEPGTGGLISYEQYF	TRBD1	TRBV2	TRBJ2-7
CASSPLGASYNEQFF	NA	TRBV18	TRBJ2-1
CASSLTWGDSYGYTF	NA	TRBV13	TRBJ1-2
CASSHTGGRNTIYF	TRBD1	TRBV4-3	TRBJ1-3
CASSPPGLAGYNEQFF	TRBD2	TRBV7-2	TRBJ2-1
CASSKGSGGKEADTQYF	NA	TRBV21-1	TRBJ2-3
CASSWGLAGAYEQYF	TRBD2	TRBV6-2/TRBV6-3	TRBJ2-7
CASSSTGSTEAFF	NA	TRBV7-3	TRBJ1-1
CAWNRGQNTEAFF	TRBD1	TRBV30	TRBJ1-1
CASSLHRGTGSSGANVLTF	TRBD1	TRBV5-1	TRBJ2-6
CASSLEGQGARGYTF	TRBD1	TRBV7-6	TRBJ1-2
CASSSWTSGYEQYF	TRBD2	TRBV7-8	TRBJ2-7
CASSARTVTDLGGYTF	NA	TRBV2	TRBJ1-2
CSVEDPERGSYEQYF	TRBD2	TRBV29-1	TRBJ2-7
CASSPGQASTDTQYF	TRBD1	TRBV5-1	TRBJ2-3
CASSIGLAGGSEQFF	TRBD2	TRBV19	TRBJ2-1
CATALAGRPTDTQYF	NA	TRBV24-1	TRBJ2-3
CASSYSATNEKLFF	NA	TRBV6-5	TRBJ1-4
CSVLKSSGNTIYF	NA	TRBV29-1	TRBJ1-3
CATARGDSTNEKLFF	TRBD1	TRBV28	TRBJ1-4
CASNRGQGAGEQYF	TRBD1	TRBV25-1	TRBJ2-7
CASSYGPYGYTF	NA	TRBV6-5	TRBJ1-2
CASSLAGRPNTGELFF	NA	TRBV5-4	TRBJ2-2
CASSSYLGQGGGYTF	TRBD1	TRBV28	TRBJ1-2
CASSQDRWAPEAFF	NA	TRBV4-1	TRBJ1-1
CASRLPGGPYNEQFF	TRBD1	TRBV28	TRBJ2-1
CASSAGLAGGPFYEQYF	TRBD2	TRBV9	TRBJ2-7
CSVGRTFAGGYTF	NA	TRBV29-1	TRBJ1-2
CASSDRGGSQPQHF	NA	TRBV6-1	TRBJ1-5
CASSPWGRGNEKLFF	NA	TRBV5-6	TRBJ1-4
CATSREKGNEKLFF	NA	TRBV15	TRBJ1-4
CASSATGTGGYYGYTF	TRBD1	TRBV19	TRBJ1-2
CAISGVGRGWGTEAFF	TRBD1	TRBV10-3	TRBJ1-1
CASKRASGSTGELFF	TRBD2	TRBV5-1	TRBJ2-2
CASTTSAGTGGSEQYF	TRBD1	TRBV19	TRBJ2-7
CASSTGLAAYTDTQYF	TRBD2	TRBV27	TRBJ2-3
CASSEEDRGPLSYNSPLHF	TRBD1	TRBV2	TRBJ1-6